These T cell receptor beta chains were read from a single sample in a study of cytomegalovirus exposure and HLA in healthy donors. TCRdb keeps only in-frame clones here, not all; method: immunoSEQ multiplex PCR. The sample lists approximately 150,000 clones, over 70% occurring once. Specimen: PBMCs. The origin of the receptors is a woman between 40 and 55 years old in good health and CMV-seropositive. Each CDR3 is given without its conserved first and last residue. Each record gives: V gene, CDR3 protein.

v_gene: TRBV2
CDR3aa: ASSTDPGGARTDTQY

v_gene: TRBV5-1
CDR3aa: ASSLEGETQY

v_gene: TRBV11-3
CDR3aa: AKDSRLDTIY

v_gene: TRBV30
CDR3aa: AWSVSHGGPLH

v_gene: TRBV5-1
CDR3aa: ASSVDLAGGTDTQY

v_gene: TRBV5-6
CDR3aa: ASSPEPRDTEAF

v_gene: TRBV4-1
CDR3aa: ASSRNSGGTGELF

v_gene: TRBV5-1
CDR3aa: ASSFGGRDTEAF

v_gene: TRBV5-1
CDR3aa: ASSSPAGSSYNEQF

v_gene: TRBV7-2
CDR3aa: ASSPGQGVNTGELF

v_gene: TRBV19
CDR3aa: ASKGQGWSGELF

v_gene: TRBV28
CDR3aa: ASSPADRDYGYT

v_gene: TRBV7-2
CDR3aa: ASSPQGETQY

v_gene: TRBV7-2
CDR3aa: ASSTPRVSYGYT

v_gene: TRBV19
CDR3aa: ASSIVSRSSGANVLT

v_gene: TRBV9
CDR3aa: ASSARQGQNSPLH

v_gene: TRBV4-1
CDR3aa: ASSHLGQKGRELF

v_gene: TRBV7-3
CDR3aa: ASSLLASGGADTQY

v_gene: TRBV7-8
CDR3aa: ASSLGSGANVLT

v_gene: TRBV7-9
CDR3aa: ASSSFAAGEQY

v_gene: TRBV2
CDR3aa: ASNRDWRDTQY

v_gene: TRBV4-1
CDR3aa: ASSQDWERAGELF

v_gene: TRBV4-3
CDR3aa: ASSRTGYEQY

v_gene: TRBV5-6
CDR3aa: ASSLRRGGSTDTQY

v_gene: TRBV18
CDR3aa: ANSPSTSRETQY

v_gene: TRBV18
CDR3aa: ASSQTGNQPQH

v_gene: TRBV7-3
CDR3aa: ASSLGGATYNEQF

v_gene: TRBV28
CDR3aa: ASSRGPGQGFYEQY

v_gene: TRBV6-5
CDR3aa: ASSRDRVLEQY